The 19 T cell receptor beta chains in this list originate from one sample, sequenced in a study of blood T cell repertoires in COVID-19. Sequencing used immunoSEQ multiplex PCR; TCRdb keeps in-frame clones, though not all of them. The sample lists some 150,000 clones; about 85% were seen once. Sequenced material: peripheral blood. These receptors came from a woman aged 55-75 years with active or convalescent COVID-19.

This chain uses TRBV7-2 with TRBJ2-1, with 11 bases identical to TRBD1. Germline values: CDR1 SGHTA, CDR2 FQGNSA. The V gene end was trimmed by 5 bases and the J gene end by 6 bases; junction bases not matched to a gene: 3. The CDR3 is 14 residues long. The CDR3 is CASSQGTGGNEQFF. The CDR3 bases are TGTGCCAGCAGCCAAGGGACAGGGGGCAATGAGCAGTTCTTC.

The CDR3 nucleotides read TGTGCCAGTAGTATAGGGGGCATCGGCGCAGATACGCAGTATTTT. It translates to CASSIGGIGADTQYF. This rearrangement joins TRBV19 to TRBJ2-3, with TRBD1 as a possible D gene (5 bases). The germline V gene has CDR1 LNHDA and CDR2 SQIVND (reference sequence). Trimming cost V 1 base and J 4 bases, with 12 bases left between them. This CDR3 is 15 amino acids long.

The V and J genes are TRBV12-3 or TRBV12-4 and TRBJ1-2; D is ambiguous. Trimming removed 1 base at V and 3 bases at J, with 6 bases between. The CDR3 is 13 amino acids. The CDR3 DNA reads TGTGCCAGCAGTTTAGGAGTTTACTATGGCTACACCTTC. It is translated as CASSLGVYYGYTF.

The chain links TRBV5-6 to TRBJ1-2, with 8 bases matching TRBD1. CDR1 is SGHDT and CDR2 is YYEEEE in the germline V gene. V lost 3 bases to trimming and J lost 5 bases; unmatched junction nucleotides: 6. The CDR3 is made up of 14 amino acids. The CDR3 region is CASSWTGPGYGYTF. The CDR3 DNA is TGTGCCAGCAGCTGGACAGGGCCAGGTTATGGCTACACCTTC.

This clone was seen just once. The chain joins TRBV19 to TRBJ2-7, with 8 bases lining up with TRBD1. Per germline, CDR1 LNHDA and CDR2 SQIVND (reference sequence). There are 12 residues in the CDR3. The trim removed 9 bases at V and 5 bases at J, leaving 6 bases unmatched. The CDR3 loop is CARRTGKNEQYF. CDR3 nucleotide sequence: TGTGCCAGGCGGACAGGGAAGAACGAGCAGTACTTC.

This chain connects TRBV11-2 to TRBJ1-1; D is perhaps TRBD1 (6 bases). Germline CDR1 is SGHAT and CDR2 is FQNNGV. The CDR3 length is 13 residues. V lost 5 bases, J lost 6 bases, and 13 bases lay in between. Here the CDR3 reads CASSQRGMPEAFF. The CDR3 coding sequence is TGTGCCAGCAGCCAGAGGGGGATGCCTGAAGCTTTCTTT.

A single count supports this clone. V is TRBV19 and J is TRBJ2-7, with D unresolved. Per the germline V gene, CDR1 is LNHDA and CDR2 is SQIVND (reference sequence). The CDR3 spans 14 residues. With 1 base removed from V and 2 bases from J, the gap between germline ends came to 9 bases. The CDR3 protein is CASSIGLVAYEQYF. DNA of the CDR3: TGTGCCAGTAGTATAGGCCTCGTAGCCTACGAGCAGTACTTC.

This clone has only one observation. The J gene is TRBJ1-5, the V gene TRBV5-4; a weak D match, TRBD1 (5 bases). The CDR3 has 12 residues. Trimming took 4 bases from V and 9 from J, leaving 11 bases between them. Germline V CDR1 and CDR2: SGHNT, YYREEE (reference sequence). In nucleotides, the CDR3 is TGTGCCAGCAGCCCGGACCAGGGGCCCCAGCATTTT. This sequence encodes CASSPDQGPQHF.

This clone was counted a few times. V gene TRBV7-2 combines with J gene TRBJ2-3; 7 nucleotides line up with TRBD1. The V gene end was trimmed by 5 bases and the J gene end by 2 bases; junction bases not matched to a gene: 7. The V gene's germline CDR1 is SGHTA and CDR2 FQGNSA. This CDR3 is 15 amino acids long. The CDR3, as DNA: TGTGCCAGCAGCACTGGACAGGCTGACACAGATACGCAGTATTTT. Translating it yields CASSTGQADTDTQYF.

The chain uses TRBV12-3 or TRBV12-4 and TRBJ2-3; 8 nucleotides match TRBD2. The CDR3 has 12 residues. The junction had 5 bases not matched to a gene; V was cut back by 2 bases and J by 13 bases. The CDR3 protein is CASSLSPGGKYF. The DNA for the CDR3 is TGTGCCAGCAGTTTATCCCCGGGGGGGAAGTATTTT.

CDR3 region: CAIGDSYYEQYF. CDR3 coding DNA: TGTGCCATCGGGGACAGTTACTACGAGCAGTACTTC. This chain joins TRBV10-3 and TRBJ2-7; 7 bases map to TRBD1. Trimming removed 8 bases from V and 3 bases from J; junction bases left unmatched: 4. The CDR3 length is 12 residues. Germline CDR1 ENHRY, CDR2 SYGVKD.

The chain employs TRBV9 and TRBJ1-3; no reliable D call. V was trimmed by 0 bases and J by 0 bases, leaving 7 bases between them. Germline V CDR1 and CDR2: SGDLS, YYNGEE. This CDR3 spans 15 amino acids. The chain's CDR3 is CASSVGSNSGNTIYF. CDR3 bases: TGTGCCAGCAGCGTAGGGAGTAACTCTGGAAACACCATATATTTT.

The gene calls are TRBV10-3 and TRBJ2-5; 11 bases agree with TRBD2. V trimming: 4 bases; J trimming: 2 bases; junction bases outside the gene matches: 6. CDR3 size: 16 residues. CDR1 and CDR2 from the germline V gene are ENHRY and SYGVKD. The CDR3 sequence: CAISVAGGLRQETQYF. The CDR3 region has the DNA TGTGCCATCAGTGTAGCGGGGGGGCTAAGGCAAGAGACCCAGTACTTC.

This chain joins TRBV10-3 and TRBJ1-1; D possibly corresponds to TRBD1 (5 bases). Germline CDR1 is ENHRY and CDR2 is SYGVKD. The CDR3 is 16 amino acids. Trimming left V 6 bases short and J 2 bases short, with 19 bases between. The CDR3 DNA sequence: TGTGCCATCAGCGCCGTTTTCGACAGCTACAACACTGAAGCTTTCTTT. It yields the protein CAISAVFDSYNTEAFF.

In its sample, this clone was seen a few times. The chain is built from TRBV7-2 and TRBJ2-5; 8 bases align to TRBD2. This CDR3 spans 19 amino acids. V shed 0 bases, J shed 2 bases, and the junction held 14 bases outside the gene matches. Looked up from germline, CDR1 is SGHTA and CDR2 is FQGNSA. CDR3 loop: CASSLALRRGALRQETQYF. DNA of the CDR3: TGTGCCAGCAGCTTAGCGCTACGGCGGGGGGCCCTGCGGCAAGAGACCCAGTACTTC.

The CDR3 sequence is CASSFADGGGWEQYF. The CDR3 nucleotides are TGTGCCAGCAGCTTCGCCGACGGCGGGGGGTGGGAGCAGTACTTC. V and J are TRBV7-2 and TRBJ2-7; 8 bases agree with TRBD2. Germline lookup yields CDR1 SGHTA and CDR2 FQGNSA. The CDR3 covers 15 residues. V lost 3 bases to trimming and J lost 7 bases; unmatched junction nucleotides: 11.

The genes are TRBV6-5 and TRBJ1-1; D is possibly TRBD1 (6 bases). In germline, CDR1 is MNHEY, CDR2 SVGAGI. The CDR3 is made up of 13 amino acids. V was cut by 7 bases and J by 11 bases, with 20 bases left in between. CDR3 sequence reads: CASTPGAGKNAFF. CDR3 in DNA: TGTGCCAGCACCCCAGGGGCAGGGAAGAATGCTTTCTTT.

This clone was counted once. The V call is TRBV2, the J call TRBJ2-2, with 11 bases fitting TRBD1. This CDR3 has 15 amino acids. CDR1 and CDR2 (germline): SNHLY, FYNNEI. Unmatched junction bases numbered 3, after V lost 5 bases and J lost 4 bases. The CDR3 DNA follows: TGTGCCAGCAGTCTGGGACAGGGGGGCACCGGGGAGCTGTTTTTT. Translated, it gives CASSLGQGGTGELFF.

This clone has a handful of counts. The rearrangement uses TRBV2 and TRBJ1-1; the match to TRBD1 covers 7 bases. Germline V CDR1 and CDR2: SNHLY, FYNNEI. The ends lost 6 bases at V and 8 bases at J; junction bases unmatched: 12. CDR3 size: 14 residues. CDR3 loop: CASRTAGGSGEAFF. The DNA for the CDR3 is TGTGCCAGCAGGACTGCAGGGGGATCCGGGGAAGCTTTCTTT.